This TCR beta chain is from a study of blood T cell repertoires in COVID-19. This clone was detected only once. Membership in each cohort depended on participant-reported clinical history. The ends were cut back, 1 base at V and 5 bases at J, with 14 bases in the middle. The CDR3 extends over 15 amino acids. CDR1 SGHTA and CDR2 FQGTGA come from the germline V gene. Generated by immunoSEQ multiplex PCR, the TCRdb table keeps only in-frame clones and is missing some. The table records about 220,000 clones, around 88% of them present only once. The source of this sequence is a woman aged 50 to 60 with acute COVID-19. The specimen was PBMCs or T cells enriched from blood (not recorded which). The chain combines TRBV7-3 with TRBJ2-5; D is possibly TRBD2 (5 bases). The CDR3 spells CASSLMRVPRETQYF. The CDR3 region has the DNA TGTGCCAGCAGCTTAATGCGGGTCCCGAGGGAGACCCAGTACTTC.